These T cell receptor beta chains were read from a single sample in a study of T cell repertoires in cytomegalovirus infection. Their antigens remain unidentified. Each CDR3 protein gets one entry after TCRdb re-called the reads with MiXCR. The table records approximately 990,000 distinct CDR3 sequences, approximately 31% of them present only once. The sequences come from cultured CD8+ T cells from PBMCs, collected from culture after CMV antigen stimulation. The receptors stem from a human donor in good health (CMV status not recorded). Some clones in this sample may be carry-over from other donors' samples. The CDR3 runs from the conserved cysteine through the conserved F or W. The order of the fields is J gene, V gene, CDR3 protein.

TRBJ1-1	TRBV19	CASSIPGMNTEAFF
TRBJ2-1	TRBV15	CATRAGGAKNNEQFF
TRBJ2-7	TRBV7-8	CANSWTSGGAYEQYF
TRBJ2-7	TRBV12-3/TRBV12-4	CASTSGLAGEEAYEQYF
TRBJ2-5	TRBV7-6	CASSPTGTTIQETQYF
TRBJ1-5	TRBV5-8	CASSFGEVGQGINQPQHF
TRBJ1-5	TRBV7-6	CASSSQQGDQPQHF
TRBJ2-1	TRBV4-2	CASSQDRGLVGGYNEQFF
TRBJ2-1	TRBV19	CASSMSSGGYNEQFF
TRBJ2-1	TRBV27	CASSLRGAGLGIDNEQFF
TRBJ2-7	TRBV29-1	CSVGGDASYEQYF
TRBJ1-2	TRBV7-6	CASRDRTGFYTF
TRBJ2-7	TRBV7-6	CASSSSGTGSSYEQYF
TRBJ1-6	TRBV27	CASSPRYRAYNSPLHF
TRBJ2-1	TRBV5-4	CASSWAALYNEQFF
TRBJ1-1	TRBV9	CASSPEGQMNTEAFF
TRBJ1-6	TRBV28	CASSPLDRVNSPLHF
TRBJ2-5	TRBV6-1	CASSELPGRIQETQYF
TRBJ2-5	TRBV3-1	CASSQEVDKDGTCQETQYF
TRBJ2-7	TRBV27	CASTRGGGDYEQYF
TRBJ2-3	TRBV12-3/TRBV12-4	CASSSRLAGGDTQYF
TRBJ2-7	TRBV27	CASSLTWTSEHYEQYF
TRBJ2-1	TRBV28	CASSLRWIGPSGYNEQFF
TRBJ2-3	TRBV6-1	CASSGPSGGSTDTQYF
TRBJ1-3	TRBV28	CASSLKPWGSGNTIYF
TRBJ1-2	TRBV15	CATSRGRGKTGYTF